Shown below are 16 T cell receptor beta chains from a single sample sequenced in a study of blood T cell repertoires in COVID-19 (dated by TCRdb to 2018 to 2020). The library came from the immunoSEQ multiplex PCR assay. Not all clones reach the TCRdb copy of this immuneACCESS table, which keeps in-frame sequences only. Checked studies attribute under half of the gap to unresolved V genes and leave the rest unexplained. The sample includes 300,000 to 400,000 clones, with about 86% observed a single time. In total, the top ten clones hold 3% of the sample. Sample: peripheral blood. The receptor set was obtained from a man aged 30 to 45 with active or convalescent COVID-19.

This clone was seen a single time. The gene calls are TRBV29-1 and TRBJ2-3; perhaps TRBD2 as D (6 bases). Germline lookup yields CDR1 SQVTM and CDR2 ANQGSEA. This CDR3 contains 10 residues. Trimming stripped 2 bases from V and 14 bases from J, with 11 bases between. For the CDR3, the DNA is TGCAGCGTTGAAACTAGCATTCCGTATTTT. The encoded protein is CSVETSIPYF.

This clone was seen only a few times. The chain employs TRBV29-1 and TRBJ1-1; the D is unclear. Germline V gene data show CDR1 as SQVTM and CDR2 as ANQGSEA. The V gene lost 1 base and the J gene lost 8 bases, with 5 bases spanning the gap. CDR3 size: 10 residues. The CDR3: CSVEGREAFF. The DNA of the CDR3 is TGCAGCGTTGAAGGCAGAGAAGCTTTCTTT.

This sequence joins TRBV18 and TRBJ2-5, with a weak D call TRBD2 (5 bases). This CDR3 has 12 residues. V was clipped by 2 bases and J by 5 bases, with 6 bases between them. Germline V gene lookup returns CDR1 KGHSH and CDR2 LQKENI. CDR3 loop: CASSPREETQYF. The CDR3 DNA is TGTGCCAGCTCACCAAGGGAGGAGACCCAGTACTTC.

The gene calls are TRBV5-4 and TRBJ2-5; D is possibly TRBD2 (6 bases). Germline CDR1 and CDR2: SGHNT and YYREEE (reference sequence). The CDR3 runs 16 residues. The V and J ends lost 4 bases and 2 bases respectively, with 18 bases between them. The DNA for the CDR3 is TGTGCCAGCAGCACCGGACTATCAAGAGCGCAAGAGACCCAGTACTTC. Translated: CASSTGLSRAQETQYF.

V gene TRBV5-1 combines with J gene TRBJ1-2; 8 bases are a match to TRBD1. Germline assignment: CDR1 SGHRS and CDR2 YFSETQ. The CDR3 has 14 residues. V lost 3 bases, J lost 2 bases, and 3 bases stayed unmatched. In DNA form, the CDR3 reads TGCGCCAGCAGCTATGCAGGGGGCAACTATGGCTACACCTTC. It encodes CASSYAGGNYGYTF.

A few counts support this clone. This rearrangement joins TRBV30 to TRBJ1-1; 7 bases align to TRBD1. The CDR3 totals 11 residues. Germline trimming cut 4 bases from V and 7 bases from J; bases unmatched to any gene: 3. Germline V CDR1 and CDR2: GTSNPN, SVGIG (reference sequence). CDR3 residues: CAWMGQLEAFF. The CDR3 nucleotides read TGTGCCTGGATGGGACAGCTTGAAGCTTTCTTT.

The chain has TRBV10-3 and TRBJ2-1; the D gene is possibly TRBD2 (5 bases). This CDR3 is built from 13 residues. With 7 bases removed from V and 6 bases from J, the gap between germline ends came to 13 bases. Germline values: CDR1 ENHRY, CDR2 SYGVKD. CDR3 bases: TGTGCCATCAAGGGAGACTTGGGCAATGAGCAGTTCTTC. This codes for CAIKGDLGNEQFF.

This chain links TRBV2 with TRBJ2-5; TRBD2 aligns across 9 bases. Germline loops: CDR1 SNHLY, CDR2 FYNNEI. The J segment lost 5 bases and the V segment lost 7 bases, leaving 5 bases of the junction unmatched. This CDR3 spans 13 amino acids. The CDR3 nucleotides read TGTGCCAGCACCCGGACTAGCGTTGAGACCCAGTACTTC. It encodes CASTRTSVETQYF.

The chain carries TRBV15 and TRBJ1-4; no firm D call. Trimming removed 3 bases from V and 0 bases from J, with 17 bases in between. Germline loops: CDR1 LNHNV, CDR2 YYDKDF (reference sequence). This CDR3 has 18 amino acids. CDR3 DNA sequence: TGTGCCACCAGCAGGGACTTAGGACTCTGGTCAACTAATGAAAAACTGTTTTTT. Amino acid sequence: CATSRDLGLWSTNEKLFF.

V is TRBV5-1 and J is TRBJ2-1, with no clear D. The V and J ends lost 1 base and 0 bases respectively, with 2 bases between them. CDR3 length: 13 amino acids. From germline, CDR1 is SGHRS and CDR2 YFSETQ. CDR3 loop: CASSLYSYNEQFF. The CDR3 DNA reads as TGCGCCAGCAGCTTGTACTCCTACAATGAGCAGTTCTTC.

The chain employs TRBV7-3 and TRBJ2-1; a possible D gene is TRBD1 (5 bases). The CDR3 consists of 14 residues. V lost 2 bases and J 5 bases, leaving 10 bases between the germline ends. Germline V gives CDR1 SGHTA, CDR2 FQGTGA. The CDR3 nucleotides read TGTGCCAGCAGCTTAGGCGCAGGGAACAATGAGCAGTTCTTC. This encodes CASSLGAGNNEQFF. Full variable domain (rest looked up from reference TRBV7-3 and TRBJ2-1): GAGVSQTPSNKVTEKGKYVELRCDPISGHTALYWYRQSLGQGPEFLIYFQGTGAADDSGLPNDRFFAVRPEGSVSTLKIQRTERGDSAVYLCASSLGAGNNEQFFGPGTRLTVL.

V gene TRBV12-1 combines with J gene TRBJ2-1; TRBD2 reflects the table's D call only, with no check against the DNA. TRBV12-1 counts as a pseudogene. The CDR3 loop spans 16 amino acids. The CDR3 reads CASSSTHGSGGNEQFF. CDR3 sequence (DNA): TGTGCCAGCAGCTCCACTCATGGCTCGGGGGGCAATGAGCAGTTCTTC.

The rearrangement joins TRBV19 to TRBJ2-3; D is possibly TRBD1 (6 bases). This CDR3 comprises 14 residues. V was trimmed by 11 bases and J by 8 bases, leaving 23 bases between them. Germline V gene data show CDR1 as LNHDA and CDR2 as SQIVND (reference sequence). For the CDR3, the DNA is TGTGCCTCCCAAGGGGGACGGCGAGGGGGTACGCAGTATTTT. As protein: CASQGGRRGGTQYF. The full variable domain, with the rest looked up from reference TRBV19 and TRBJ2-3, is DGGITQSPKYLFRKEGQNVTLSCEQNLNHDAMYWYRQDPGQGLRLIYYSQIVNDFQKGDIAEGYSVSREKKESFPLTVTSAQKNPTAFYLCASQGGRRGGTQYFGPGTRLTVL.

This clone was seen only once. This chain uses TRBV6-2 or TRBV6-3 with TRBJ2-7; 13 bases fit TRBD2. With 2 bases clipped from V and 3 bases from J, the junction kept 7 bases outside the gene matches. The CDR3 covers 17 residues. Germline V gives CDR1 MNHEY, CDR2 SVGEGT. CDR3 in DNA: TGTGCCAGCAGTTACGGGGGGACTAGCGGGAATCTCTACGAGCAGTACTTC. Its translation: CASSYGGTSGNLYEQYF.

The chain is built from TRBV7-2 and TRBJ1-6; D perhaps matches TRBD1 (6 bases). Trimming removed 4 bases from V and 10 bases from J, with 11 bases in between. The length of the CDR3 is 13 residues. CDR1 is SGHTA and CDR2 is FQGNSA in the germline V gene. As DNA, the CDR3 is TGTGCCAGCAGCTACCTCAGGGGATCACCCCTCCACTTT. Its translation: CASSYLRGSPLHF.

CDR3 bases: TGTGCCAGCAGCTCGGGGGGACGCCCCAATTCACCCCTCCACTTT. It translates to CASSSGGRPNSPLHF. V gene TRBV5-6 combines with J gene TRBJ1-6; TRBD1 is a possible D gene (5 bases). Germline V gene sequence: CDR1 SGHDT, CDR2 YYEEEE. The CDR3 runs 15 residues. V was clipped by 3 bases and J by 7 bases, with 14 bases between them. The variable domain in full, completed from reference TRBV5-6 and TRBJ1-6, reads DAGVTQSPTHLIKTRGQQVTLRCSPKSGHDTVSWYQQALGQGPQFIFQYYEEEERQRGNFPDRFSGHQFPNYSSELNVNALLLGDSALYLCASSSGGRPNSPLHFGNGTRLTVT.